The 7 T cell receptor beta chains presented below share a single source sample, sequenced in a study of T cells in Graves' hyperthyroidism and ophthalmopathy. Amplified regions were TCR beta CDR3 sequences from RNA transcripts. HTBI primers were used for first-round RT-PCR of the TCR CDR3. Each CDR3 protein gets one entry after TCRdb re-called the multiplex PCR reads with MiXCR. Of 250,000 or so distinct CDR3 sequences listed, around 15% are singletons. The specimen sequenced was blood. Receptors were obtained from a woman under 30 with Graves' ophthalmopathy.

The chain is built from TRBV5-4 and TRBJ2-7, with 11 nucleotides matching TRBD2. This CDR3 comprises 16 residues. Germline loops: CDR1 SGHNT, CDR2 YYREEE (reference sequence). The V segment lost 4 bases and the J segment 0 bases; nucleotides outside the gene matches: 6. This chain's CDR3 is CASSVDTSGSSYEQYF. The CDR3 DNA reads TGTGCCAGCAGCGTTGATACTAGCGGGAGCTCCTACGAGCAGTACTTC.

This clonotype was seen a handful of times. Given a much more abundant clone one base away, this may be a read error. The chain uses TRBV7-9 and TRBJ2-7; possible D gene TRBD2, 6 bases. The CDR3 has 15 residues. The germline V gene encodes CDR1 SEHNR and CDR2 FQNEAQ (reference sequence). CDR3 nucleotides: TGTGCCAGCAGCTTAGGGGTAGCGGCGTACTACAAGCAGTACTTC. It is translated as CASSLGVAAYYKQYF. Full variable domain (outside the CDR3, taken from reference TRBV7-9 and TRBJ2-7): DTGVSQNPRHKITKRGQNVTFRCDPISEHNRLYWYRQTLGQGPEFLTYFQNEAQLEKSRLLSDRFSAERPKGSFSTLEIQRTEQGDSAMYLCASSLGVAAYYKQYFGPGTRLTVT.

In this sample, this clonotype turned up many times. V usage is TRBV9 and J usage is TRBJ2-1, with D possibly matching TRBD2 (5 bases). Germline CDR1 and CDR2: SGDLS and YYNGEE. CDR3 length equals 14 residues. V dropped 0 bases and J dropped 9 bases, with 13 bases sitting between them. DNA for the CDR3: TGTGCCAGCAGCGTAGATTCCCGAGGGTGTGAGCAGTTCTTC. It yields the protein CASSVDSRGCEQFF.

This clonotype was counted ten times or more. This chain joins TRBV27 and TRBJ2-3; no clear D. The CDR3 is 13 residues long. Trimming left V 7 bases short and J 6 bases short, with 14 bases between. Germline lookup yields CDR1 MNHEY and CDR2 SMNVEV (reference sequence). The CDR3 nucleotides read TGTGCCAGCATGCGAACCCACCAGGATACGCAGTATTTT. It specifies CASMRTHQDTQYF.

This clonotype was seen many times. The rearrangement joins TRBV13 to TRBJ2-3, with D unclear. The CDR3 runs to 13 residues. Germline CDR1 PRHDT, CDR2 FYEKMQ (reference sequence). V was trimmed by 6 bases and J by 9 bases, leaving 16 bases between them. The chain's CDR3 is CASRGAPVATQYF. As DNA, the CDR3 is TGTGCCAGCAGGGGCGCCCCGGTGGCGACGCAGTATTTT.

This clonotype occurred a few times. The rearrangement uses TRBV28 and TRBJ2-1; 12 positions match TRBD2. V lost 6 bases, J lost 8 bases, and 5 bases stayed unmatched. Looked up from germline, CDR1 is MDHEN and CDR2 is SYDVKM. This CDR3 comprises 14 residues. CDR3 DNA sequence: TGTGCCAGCAGAACTAGCGGGAGGTCCGATGAGCAGTTCTTC. Protein product: CASRTSGRSDEQFF.

Ten or more counts support this clonotype. The chain employs TRBV7-9 and TRBJ1-1; maybe TRBD1 (5 bases). Germline CDR1 reads SEHNR; CDR2 reads FQNEAQ (reference sequence). V lost 2 bases, J lost 1 base, and 14 bases lay in between. The CDR3 totals 16 residues. CDR3 residues: CASSLPWQGANTEAFF. Here the CDR3 DNA reads TGTGCCAGCAGCTTACCTTGGCAGGGAGCGAACACTGAAGCTTTCTTT.